Listed below are T cell receptor beta chains from one sample, sequenced in a study of CD8 T cells in acute hepatitis C reinfection. Sequencing was performed with immunoSEQ multiplex PCR; in TCRdb, only in-frame clones are kept and a portion is missing. The profile shows 30,000 to 40,000 clones, approximately 90% of them singletons. Source material: naive CD8+ T cells from PBMCs. Receptor source: a man aged 25 to 45 with chronic hepatitis C. The CDR3 runs from the conserved cysteine through the conserved F or W. The D gene is left open where the match is weak. Rows may omit the clone size; those that give it use once, few, many or a size class.

D: TRBD2; V: TRBV30; size: .; J: TRBJ2-7; CDR3: CAWSPNGRNEQYF; DNA: TGTGCCTGGAGTCCAAACGGGAGGAACGAGCAGTACTTC
D: TRBD1; V: TRBV5-1; size: .; J: TRBJ2-1; CDR3: CASSLDGGRGYNEQFF; DNA: TGCGCCAGCAGCTTGGATGGAGGCAGGGGGTACAATGAGCAGTTCTTC
D: .; V: TRBV7-6; size: once; J: TRBJ2-2; CDR3: CASSLLGGRDGELFF; DNA: TGTGCCAGCAGCTTATTGGGGGGTCGCGACGGGGAGCTGTTTTTT
D: TRBD1; V: TRBV4-1; size: .; J: TRBJ1-5; CDR3: CASSQGTGISNQPQHF; DNA: TGCGCCAGCAGCCAAGGGACAGGTATAAGCAATCAGCCCCAGCATTTT
D: TRBD2; V: TRBV7-9; size: .; J: TRBJ2-3; CDR3: CASSFLGGATDTQYF; DNA: TGTGCCAGCAGCTTTCTCGGGGGGGCGACAGATACGCAGTATTTT
D: TRBD2; V: TRBV5-6; size: .; J: TRBJ2-1; CDR3: CASTLLAGRRDEQFF; DNA: TGTGCCAGCACCCTATTAGCGGGAAGGCGCGATGAGCAGTTCTTC
D: TRBD2; V: TRBV7-3; size: .; J: TRBJ2-1; CDR3: CASSLYSGGLNEQFF; DNA: TGTGCCAGCAGCCTCTATAGCGGGGGGCTTAATGAGCAGTTCTTC
D: .; V: TRBV29-1; size: .; J: TRBJ1-1; CDR3: CSAAGAGGKIF; DNA: TGCAGCGCAGCAGGAGCCGGAGGGAAAATCTTT
D: .; V: TRBV6-5; size: .; J: TRBJ2-7; CDR3: CASSYRGSYEQYF; DNA: TGTGCCAGCAGTTACAGGGGGTCCTACGAGCAGTACTTC
D: .; V: TRBV27; size: .; J: TRBJ2-1; CDR3: CASTDPGPNEQFF; DNA: TGTGCCAGCACGGATCCGGGGCCCAATGAGCAGTTCTTC
D: TRBD1; V: TRBV7-9; size: few; J: TRBJ1-5; CDR3: CASTDQGAGPQHF; DNA: TGTGCCAGTACTGACCAGGGGGCAGGGCCCCAGCATTTT
D: .; V: TRBV7-9; size: .; J: TRBJ2-7; CDR3: CASSLGRIYEQYF; DNA: TGTGCCAGCAGCTTGGGACGGATTTACGAGCAGTACTTC
D: TRBD2; V: TRBV19; size: few; J: TRBJ2-1; CDR3: CASSTGLAGGYNEQFF; DNA: TGTGCCAGTAGTACCGGACTAGCGGGAGGCTACAATGAGCAGTTCTTC